Shown below are 3 T cell receptor beta chains from a single sample sequenced in a study of metastatic and nonmetastatic thyroid tumors. Every patient underwent thyroid surgery untreated. TCRdb called clones again from the PCR reads with MiXCR. This sample has more than 40,000 clones, with approximately 15% found just once. The sample consisted of blood. These TCRs come from a female donor with papillary thyroid cancer or a benign thyroid nodule (not recorded which). Some clones in this sample may be carry-over from other donors' samples.

This clone has a count of ten or more. The chain couples TRBV11-3 to TRBJ2-1; 8 bases fit TRBD2. This CDR3 is 15 amino acids long. V was pared by 4 bases and J by 4 bases, with 6 bases of the junction left unmatched. Germline V gene data show CDR1 as SGHNT and CDR2 as YENEEA. Here the CDR3 DNA reads TGTGCCAGCAGCTCTCGACTAGCGCCATACAATGAGCAGTTCTTC. It yields the protein CASSSRLAPYNEQFF.

This clone was recorded at least ten times. CDR3 in DNA: TGCAGTGTACAGGGCTACAATGAGCAGTTCTTC. Its translation: CSVQGYNEQFF. This chain links TRBV20-1 with TRBJ2-1; tentatively, D is TRBD1 (6 bases). Germline V gives CDR1 DFQATT, CDR2 SNEGSKA (reference sequence). Trimming pared 7 bases from V and 3 bases from J, leaving 7 bases between. The CDR3 spans 11 residues.

There are many counts of this clone. The chain employs TRBV30 and TRBJ1-5, with D unresolved. CDR3 length: 16 amino acids. Germline assignment: CDR1 GTSNPN and CDR2 SVGIG (reference sequence). The V and J ends lost 0 bases and 0 bases respectively, with 12 bases between them. The DNA of the CDR3 is TGTGCCTGGAGTGTACCCTCCGGGGATAGCAATCAGCCCCAGCATTTT. Translating gives CAWSVPSGDSNQPQHF.